The 14 T cell receptor beta chains below were found in one sample sequenced in a study of cytomegalovirus exposure and HLA in healthy donors. Researchers ran the PCR with 60 Vbeta and 13 Jbeta primers. The protocol was immunoSEQ multiplex PCR, while the TCRdb copy is restricted to in-frame clones and leaves out a portion. Found here are 40,000 or so clones; the top ten clones hold 3% to 4%. The specimen was PBMCs. The origin of the receptors is a woman aged 25 to 39 in good health and CMV-seropositive.

The gene calls are TRBV13 and TRBJ2-1, with D maybe TRBD1 (8 bases). With 2 bases removed from V and 5 bases from J, the gap between germline ends came to 16 bases. CDR1 and CDR2 (germline): PRHDT, FYEKMQ (reference sequence). The CDR3 has 16 amino acids. The CDR3 is CASSLNTGGGNNEQFF. CDR3 bases: TGTGCCAGCAGCTTAAATACAGGGGGGGGGAACAATGAGCAGTTCTTC.

The CDR3 loop reads CASSLWDREYNEQFF. The CDR3 nucleotides read TGTGCCAGCAGCCTGTGGGACAGAGAATACAATGAGCAGTTCTTC. V and J are TRBV5-5 and TRBJ2-1; TRBD1 agrees at 7 bases. In germline, CDR1 is SGHKS, CDR2 YYEKEE (reference sequence). The V gene end was trimmed by 4 bases and the J gene end by 4 bases; junction bases not matched to a gene: 8. This CDR3 has 15 amino acids.

The J gene is TRBJ1-1, the V gene TRBV19, with 9 bases matching TRBD1. The junction had 4 bases not matched to a gene; V was cut back by 5 bases and J by 3 bases. The CDR3 extends over 14 amino acids. Germline CDR1 is LNHDA and CDR2 is SQIVND (reference sequence). The CDR3 sequence is CASSVGTGYTEAFF. CDR3 DNA: TGTGCCAGTAGTGTCGGGACAGGGTACACTGAAGCTTTCTTT.

The rearrangement uses TRBV7-9 and TRBJ2-5; D ambiguous. Trimming stripped 4 bases from V and 2 bases from J, with 8 bases between. The CDR3 has 13 amino acids. Germline values: CDR1 SEHNR, CDR2 FQNEAQ (reference sequence). CDR3 coding DNA: TGTGCCAGCAGCTATGGCCCTCAAGAGACCCAGTACTTC. Translated, it gives CASSYGPQETQYF. Using reference TRBV7-9 and TRBJ2-5 for the parts outside the CDR3, the full variable domain is DTGVSQNPRHKITKRGQNVTFRCDPISEHNRLYWYRQTLGQGPEFLTYFQNEAQLEKSRLLSDRFSAERPKGSFSTLEIQRTEQGDSAMYLCASSYGPQETQYFGPGTRLLVL.

The rearrangement uses TRBV7-6 and TRBJ1-3, with D maybe TRBD1 (6 bases). This CDR3 is 16 amino acids long. The germline V gene has CDR1 SGHVS and CDR2 FNYEAQ. V was clipped by 1 base and J by 3 bases, with 13 bases between them. The CDR3 DNA reads as TGTGCCAGCAGCTTAGGTGCCAGGGGCCTTGGAAACACCATATATTTT. Residues: CASSLGARGLGNTIYF.

The chain joins TRBV5-1 to TRBJ2-3, with D tentatively TRBD1 (5 bases). The CDR3 sequence is 13 residues long. V was trimmed by 4 bases and J by 5 bases, leaving 11 bases between them. CDR1 and CDR2 (germline): SGHRS, YFSETQ. CDR3 in DNA: TGCGCCAGCAGCCCCCAGGGCCAAGATACGCAGTATTTT. Its protein is CASSPQGQDTQYF.

The chain uses TRBV6-5 and TRBJ1-2; maybe TRBD1 (5 bases). Trimming left V 2 bases short and J 4 bases short, with 14 bases between. CDR1 is MNHEY and CDR2 is SVGAGI in the germline V gene. The CDR3 loop spans 15 amino acids. The CDR3 DNA reads TGTGCCAGCAGTTACCCAGGGATCCCCGTCTATGGCTACACCTTC. Translating gives CASSYPGIPVYGYTF.

The CDR3 here is CASSSGQGEEKLFF. The CDR3 bases are TGTGCCAGCAGCTCGGGACAGGGGGAGGAAAAACTGTTTTTT. The J gene is TRBJ1-4, the V gene TRBV11-3; 11 positions match TRBD1. Germline V gene lookup returns CDR1 SGHNT and CDR2 YENEEA. The CDR3 is made up of 14 amino acids. With V trimmed by 4 bases and J by 8 bases, 3 bases remained unmatched.

The chain links TRBV2 to TRBJ1-6; D is unclear. This CDR3 spans 12 amino acids. Per germline, CDR1 SNHLY and CDR2 FYNNEI. The V gene lost 8 bases and the J gene lost 5 bases, with 7 bases spanning the gap. CDR3 in amino acids: CASGGNNSPLHF. DNA for the CDR3: TGTGCCAGCGGAGGGAATAATTCACCCCTCCACTTT.

J is TRBJ2-7 and V is TRBV6-4; tentatively, D is TRBD2 (6 bases). Germline V gives CDR1 MRHNA, CDR2 SNTAGT. The CDR3 loop spans 16 amino acids. Between the trimmed V and J ends, which lost 6 bases and 2 bases, there was a span of 20 bases. The CDR3 reads CASRATPRDRTYEQYF. The CDR3 coding sequence is TGTGCCAGCAGAGCGACACCGCGGGATCGTACCTACGAGCAGTACTTC.

J is TRBJ1-1 and V is TRBV6-1; maybe TRBD1 (6 bases). Between the trimmed V and J ends, which lost 7 bases and 0 bases, there was a span of 12 bases. CDR3 size: 14 residues. The germline V gene encodes CDR1 MNHNS and CDR2 SASEGT. The CDR3 nucleotides are TGTGCCAGCACTAGGGGGTTTATGAACACTGAAGCTTTCTTT. As protein: CASTRGFMNTEAFF.

V usage is TRBV28 and J usage is TRBJ1-3; 10 bases are a match to TRBD1. The V and J ends lost 4 bases and 9 bases, in that order; junction bases with no gene match: 6. The germline CDR1 and CDR2 sequences are MDHEN and SYDVKM. The CDR3 loop spans 14 amino acids. CDR3 protein: CASSSGTGASTIYF. The CDR3 DNA sequence: TGTGCCAGCAGTTCCGGGACAGGGGCCAGCACCATATATTTT.

The rearrangement links TRBV2 to TRBJ1-4; tentatively, D is TRBD1 (5 bases). V shed 4 bases and J shed 8 bases, with 14 bases lying between them. Germline values: CDR1 SNHLY, CDR2 FYNNEI. This CDR3 is 14 amino acids long. The CDR3 sequence is CASSAETGGEKLFF. The CDR3 region has the DNA TGTGCCAGCAGTGCCGAGACCGGGGGAGAAAAACTGTTTTTT.

The chain recombines TRBV2 with TRBJ2-2, with TRBD1 identical over 10 bases. The germline V gene has CDR1 SNHLY and CDR2 FYNNEI. V shed 5 bases, J shed 4 bases, and the junction held 4 bases outside the gene matches. CDR3 length: 15 amino acids. CDR3 sequence (DNA): TGTGCCAGCAGTCGACAGGGGGCGGGCACCGGGGAGCTGTTTTTT. Translated, it gives CASSRQGAGTGELFF. Complete variable domain (other parts from reference TRBV2 and TRBJ2-2): EPEVTQTPSHQVTQMGQEVILRCVPISNHLYFYWYRQILGQKVEFLVSFYNNEISEKSEIFDDQFSVERPDGSNFTLKIRSTKLEDSAMYFCASSRQGAGTGELFFGEGSRLTVL.